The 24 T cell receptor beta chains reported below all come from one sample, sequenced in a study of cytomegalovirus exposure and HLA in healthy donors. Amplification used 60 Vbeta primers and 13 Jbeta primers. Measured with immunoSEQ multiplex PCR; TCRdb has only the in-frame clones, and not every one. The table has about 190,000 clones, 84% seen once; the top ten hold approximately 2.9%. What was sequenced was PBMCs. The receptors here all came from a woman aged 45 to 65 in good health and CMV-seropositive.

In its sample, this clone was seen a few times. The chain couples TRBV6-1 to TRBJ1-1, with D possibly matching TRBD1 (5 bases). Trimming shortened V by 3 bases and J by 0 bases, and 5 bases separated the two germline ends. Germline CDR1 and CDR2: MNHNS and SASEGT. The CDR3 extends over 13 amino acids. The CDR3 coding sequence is TGTGCCAGCAGTGACAGGGTGAACACTGAAGCTTTCTTT. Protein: CASSDRVNTEAFF.

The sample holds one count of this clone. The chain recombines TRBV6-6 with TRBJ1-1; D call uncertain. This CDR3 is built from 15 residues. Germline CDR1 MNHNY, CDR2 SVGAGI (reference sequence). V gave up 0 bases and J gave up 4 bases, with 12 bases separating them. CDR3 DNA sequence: TGTGCCAGCAGTTACTCCTACAGTGGAAGCACTGAAGCTTTCTTT. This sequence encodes CASSYSYSGSTEAFF.

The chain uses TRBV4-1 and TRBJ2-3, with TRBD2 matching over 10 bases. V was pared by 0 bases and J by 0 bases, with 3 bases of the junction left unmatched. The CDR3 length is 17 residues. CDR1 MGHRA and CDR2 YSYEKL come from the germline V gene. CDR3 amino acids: CASSQDVLAGSTDTQYF. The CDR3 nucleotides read TGCGCCAGCAGCCAAGACGTACTAGCGGGGAGCACAGATACGCAGTATTTT.

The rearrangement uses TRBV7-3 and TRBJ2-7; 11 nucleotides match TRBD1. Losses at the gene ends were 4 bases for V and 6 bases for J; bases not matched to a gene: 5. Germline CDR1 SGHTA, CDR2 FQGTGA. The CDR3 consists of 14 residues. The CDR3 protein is CASSSSGTGGEQYF. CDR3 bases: TGTGCCAGCAGCTCGTCCGGGACAGGGGGCGAGCAGTACTTC.

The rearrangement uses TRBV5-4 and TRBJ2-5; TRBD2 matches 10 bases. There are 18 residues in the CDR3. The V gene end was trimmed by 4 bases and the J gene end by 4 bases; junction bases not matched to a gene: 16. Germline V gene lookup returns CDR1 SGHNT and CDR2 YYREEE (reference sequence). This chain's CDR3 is CASSPGSMASGGLETQYF. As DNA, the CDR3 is TGTGCCAGCAGCCCCGGTAGTATGGCTAGCGGGGGCCTAGAGACCCAGTACTTC.

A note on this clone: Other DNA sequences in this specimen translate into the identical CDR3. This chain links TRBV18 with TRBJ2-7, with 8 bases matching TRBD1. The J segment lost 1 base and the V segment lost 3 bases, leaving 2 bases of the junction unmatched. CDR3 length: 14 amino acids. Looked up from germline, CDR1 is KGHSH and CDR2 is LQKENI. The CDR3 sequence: CASSPGTGSYEQYF. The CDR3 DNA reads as TGTGCCAGCTCACCCGGGACAGGTTCCTACGAGCAGTACTTC.

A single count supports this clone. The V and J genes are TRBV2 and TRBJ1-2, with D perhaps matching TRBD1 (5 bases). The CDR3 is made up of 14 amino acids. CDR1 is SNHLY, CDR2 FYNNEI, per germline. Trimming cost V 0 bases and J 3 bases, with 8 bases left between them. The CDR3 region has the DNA TGTGCCAGCAGTGAAGCAGGGGTAGACTATGGCTACACCTTC. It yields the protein CASSEAGVDYGYTF.

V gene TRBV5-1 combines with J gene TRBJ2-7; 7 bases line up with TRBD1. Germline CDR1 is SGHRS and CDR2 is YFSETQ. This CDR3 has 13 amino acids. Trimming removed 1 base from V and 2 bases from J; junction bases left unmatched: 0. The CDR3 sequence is CASSLQGAYEQYF. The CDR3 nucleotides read TGCGCCAGCAGCTTGCAGGGGGCCTACGAGCAGTACTTC.

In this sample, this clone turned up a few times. The CDR3 nucleotides read TGTGCCATCAGAGGAGCGGGGGAGGGTGAGCAGTTCTTC. This encodes CAIRGAGEGEQFF. V and J are TRBV10-3 and TRBJ2-1, with 8 positions matching TRBD2. V lost 6 bases and J lost 9; bases outside the gene matches: 7. The germline V gene encodes CDR1 ENHRY and CDR2 SYGVKD. The CDR3 spans 13 residues.

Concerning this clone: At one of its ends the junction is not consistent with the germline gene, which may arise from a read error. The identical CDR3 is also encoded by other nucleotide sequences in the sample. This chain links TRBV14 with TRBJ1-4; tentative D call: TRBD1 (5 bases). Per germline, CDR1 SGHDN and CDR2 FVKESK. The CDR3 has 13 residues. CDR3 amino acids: CASSQDQGYRLFF. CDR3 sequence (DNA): TGTGCCAGCAGCCAAGACCAGGGATATCGACTGTTCTTT. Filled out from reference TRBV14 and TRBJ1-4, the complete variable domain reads EAGVTQFPSHSVIEKGQTVTLRCDPISGHDNLYWYRRVMGKEIKFLLHFVKESKQDESGMPNNRFLAERTGGTYSTLKVQPAELEDSGVYFCASSQDQGYRLFFGSGTQLSVL.

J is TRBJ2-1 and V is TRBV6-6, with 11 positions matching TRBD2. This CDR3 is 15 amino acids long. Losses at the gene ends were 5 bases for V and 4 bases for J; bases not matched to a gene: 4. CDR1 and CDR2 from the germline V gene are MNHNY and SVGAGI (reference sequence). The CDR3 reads CASSPVAGGYNEQFF. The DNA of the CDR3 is TGTGCCAGCAGTCCCGTAGCGGGGGGGTACAATGAGCAGTTCTTC.

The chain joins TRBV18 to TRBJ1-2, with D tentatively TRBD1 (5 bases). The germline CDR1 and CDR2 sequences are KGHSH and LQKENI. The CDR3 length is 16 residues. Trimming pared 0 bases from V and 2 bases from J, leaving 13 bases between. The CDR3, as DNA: TGTGCCAGCTCACCACCGGTTTCAGGGAAAAACTATGGCTACACCTTC. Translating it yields CASSPPVSGKNYGYTF.

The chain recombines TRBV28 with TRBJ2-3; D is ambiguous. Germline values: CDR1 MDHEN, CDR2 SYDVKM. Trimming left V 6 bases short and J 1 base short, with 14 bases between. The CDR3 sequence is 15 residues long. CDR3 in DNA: TGTGCCAGCAGACCCCCCCGCGTGGGCACAGATACGCAGTATTTT. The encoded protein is CASRPPRVGTDTQYF.

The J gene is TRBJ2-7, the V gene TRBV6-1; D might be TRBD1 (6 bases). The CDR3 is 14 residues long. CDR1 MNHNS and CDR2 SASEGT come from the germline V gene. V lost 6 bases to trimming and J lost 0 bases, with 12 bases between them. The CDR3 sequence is CASRSQGSSYEQYF. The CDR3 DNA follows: TGTGCCAGCAGGTCGCAGGGGAGCTCCTACGAGCAGTACTTC.

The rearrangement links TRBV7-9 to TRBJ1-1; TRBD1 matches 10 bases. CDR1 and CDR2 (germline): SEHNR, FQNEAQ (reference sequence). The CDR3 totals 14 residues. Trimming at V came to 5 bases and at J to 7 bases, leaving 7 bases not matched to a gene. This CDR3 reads CASSLSGTGVEAFF. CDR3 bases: TGTGCCAGCAGCCTCTCCGGGACAGGGGTTGAAGCTTTCTTT. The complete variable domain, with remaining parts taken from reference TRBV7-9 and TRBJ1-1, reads DTGVSQNPRHKITKRGQNVTFRCDPISEHNRLYWYRQTLGQGPEFLTYFQNEAQLEKSRLLSDRFSAERPKGSFSTLEIQRTEQGDSAMYLCASSLSGTGVEAFFGQGTRLTVV.

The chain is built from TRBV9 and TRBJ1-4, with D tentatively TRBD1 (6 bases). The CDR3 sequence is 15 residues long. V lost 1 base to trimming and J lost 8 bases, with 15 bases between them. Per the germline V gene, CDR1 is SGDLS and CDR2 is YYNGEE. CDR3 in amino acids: CASSVYGGRGEKLFF. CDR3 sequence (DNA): TGTGCCAGCAGCGTATACGGGGGGCGCGGAGAAAAACTGTTTTTT.

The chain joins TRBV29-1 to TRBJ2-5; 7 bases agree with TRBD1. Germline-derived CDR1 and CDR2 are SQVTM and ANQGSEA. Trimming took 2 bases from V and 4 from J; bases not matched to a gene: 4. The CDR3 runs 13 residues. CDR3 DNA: TGCAGCGTTGAACAGGGGGTTGTAGAGACCCAGTACTTC. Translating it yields CSVEQGVVETQYF.

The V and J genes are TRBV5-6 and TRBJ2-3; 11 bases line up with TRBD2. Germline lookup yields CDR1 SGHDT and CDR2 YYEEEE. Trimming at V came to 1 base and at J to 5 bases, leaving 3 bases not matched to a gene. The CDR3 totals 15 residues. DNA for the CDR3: TGTGCCAGCAGCTTGCGGCTAGCGGGGGGAGATACGCAGTATTTT. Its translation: CASSLRLAGGDTQYF.

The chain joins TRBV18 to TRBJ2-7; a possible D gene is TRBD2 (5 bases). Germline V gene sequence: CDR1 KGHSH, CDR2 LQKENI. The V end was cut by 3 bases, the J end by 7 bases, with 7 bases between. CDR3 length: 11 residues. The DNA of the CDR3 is TGTGCCAGCTCACCGAGGGAAGAGCAGTACTTC. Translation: CASSPREEQYF. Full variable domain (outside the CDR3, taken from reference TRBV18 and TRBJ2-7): NAGVMQNPRHLVRRRGQEARLRCSPMKGHSHVYWYRQLPEEGLKFMVYLQKENIIDESGMPKERFSAEFPKEGPSILRIQQVVRGDSAAYFCASSPREEQYFGPGTRLTVT.

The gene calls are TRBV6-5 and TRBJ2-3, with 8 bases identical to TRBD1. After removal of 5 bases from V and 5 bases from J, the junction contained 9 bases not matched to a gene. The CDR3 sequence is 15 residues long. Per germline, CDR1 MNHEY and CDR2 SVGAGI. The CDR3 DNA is TGTGCCAGCAGTCAAGGACAGGGTCGCGTAGATACGCAGTATTTT. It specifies CASSQGQGRVDTQYF.

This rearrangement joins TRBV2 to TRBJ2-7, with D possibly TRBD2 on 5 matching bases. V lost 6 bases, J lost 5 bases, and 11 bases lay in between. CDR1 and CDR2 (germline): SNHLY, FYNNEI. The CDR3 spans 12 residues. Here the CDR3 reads CASSVASNEQYF. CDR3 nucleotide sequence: TGTGCCAGCAGCGTGGCTAGCAACGAGCAGTACTTC. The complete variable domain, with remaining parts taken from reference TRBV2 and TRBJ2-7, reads EPEVTQTPSHQVTQMGQEVILRCVPISNHLYFYWYRQILGQKVEFLVSFYNNEISEKSEIFDDQFSVERPDGSNFTLKIRSTKLEDSAMYFCASSVASNEQYFGPGTRLTVT.

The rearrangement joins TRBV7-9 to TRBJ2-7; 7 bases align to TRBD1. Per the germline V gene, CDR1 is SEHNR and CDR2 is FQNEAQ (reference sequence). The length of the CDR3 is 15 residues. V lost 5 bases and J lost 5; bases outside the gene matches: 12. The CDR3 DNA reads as TGTGCCAGCAGCGAGACAGGGAAGCGCGGTAACGAGCAGTACTTC. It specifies CASSETGKRGNEQYF.

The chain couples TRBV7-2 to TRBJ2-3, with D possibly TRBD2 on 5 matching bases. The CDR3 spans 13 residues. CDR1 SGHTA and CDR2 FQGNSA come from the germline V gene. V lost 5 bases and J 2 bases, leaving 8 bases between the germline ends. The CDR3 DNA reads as TGTGCCAGCAGCCGGGATATCACAGATACGCAGTATTTT. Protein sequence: CASSRDITDTQYF.

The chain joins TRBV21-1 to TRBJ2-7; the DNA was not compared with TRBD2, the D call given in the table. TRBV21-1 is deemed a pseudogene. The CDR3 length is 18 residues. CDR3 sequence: CASSKAGGLAGAPYEQYF. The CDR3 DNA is TGTGCCAGCAGCAAAGCGGGGGGACTAGCGGGGGCCCCCTACGAGCAGTACTTC.